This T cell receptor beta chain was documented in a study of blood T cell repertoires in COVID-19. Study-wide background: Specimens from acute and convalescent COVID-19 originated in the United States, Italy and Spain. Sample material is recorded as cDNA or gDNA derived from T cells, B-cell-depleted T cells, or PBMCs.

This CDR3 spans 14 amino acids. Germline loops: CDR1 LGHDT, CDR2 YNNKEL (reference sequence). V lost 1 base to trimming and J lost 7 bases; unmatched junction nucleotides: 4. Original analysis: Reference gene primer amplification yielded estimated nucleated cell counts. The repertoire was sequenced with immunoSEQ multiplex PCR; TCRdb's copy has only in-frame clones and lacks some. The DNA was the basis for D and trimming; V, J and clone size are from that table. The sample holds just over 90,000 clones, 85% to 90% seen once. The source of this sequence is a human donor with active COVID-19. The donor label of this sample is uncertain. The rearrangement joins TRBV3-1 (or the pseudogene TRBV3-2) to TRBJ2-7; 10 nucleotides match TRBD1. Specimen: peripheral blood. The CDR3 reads CASSQGRDRGEQYF. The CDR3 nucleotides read TGTGCCAGCAGCCAAGGTCGGGACAGGGGAGAGCAGTACTTC.